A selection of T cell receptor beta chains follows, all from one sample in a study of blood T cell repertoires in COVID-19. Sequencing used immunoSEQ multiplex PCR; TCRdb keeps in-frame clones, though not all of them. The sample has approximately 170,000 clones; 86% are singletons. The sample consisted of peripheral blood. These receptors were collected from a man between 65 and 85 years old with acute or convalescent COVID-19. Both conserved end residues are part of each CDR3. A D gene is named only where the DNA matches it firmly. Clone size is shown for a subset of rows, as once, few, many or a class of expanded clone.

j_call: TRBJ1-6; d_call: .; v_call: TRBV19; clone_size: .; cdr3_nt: TGTGCCAGTAGTATAGGGCATCTCAATTCACCCCTCCACTTT; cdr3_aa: CASSIGHLNSPLHF
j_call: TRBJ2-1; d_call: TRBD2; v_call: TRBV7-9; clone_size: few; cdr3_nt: TGTGCCAGCAGCCTCAGGCAGGGGTACGAGGGACTAGCCGTCAATGAGCAGTTCTTC; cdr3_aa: CASSLRQGYEGLAVNEQFF
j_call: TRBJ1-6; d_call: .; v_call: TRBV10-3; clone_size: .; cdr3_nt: TGTGCCATCAGTGAGGGGAGTTGGGCTAATTCACCCCTCCACTTT; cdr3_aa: CAISEGSWANSPLHF
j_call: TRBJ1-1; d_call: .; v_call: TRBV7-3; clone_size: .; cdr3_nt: TGTGCCAGCAGCTTAAAATTGAGGGACACTGAAGCTTTCTTT; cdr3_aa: CASSLKLRDTEAFF
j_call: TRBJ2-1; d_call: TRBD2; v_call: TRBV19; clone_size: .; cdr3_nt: TGTGCCAGCGCGAGCGGGGGGGCCTCAAATGAGCAGTTCTTC; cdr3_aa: CASASGGASNEQFF
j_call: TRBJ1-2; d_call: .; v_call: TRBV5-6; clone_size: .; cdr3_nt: TGTGCCAGCAGCCCCTTGGGGAGGGCGGGATATGGCTACACCTTC; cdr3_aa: CASSPLGRAGYGYTF
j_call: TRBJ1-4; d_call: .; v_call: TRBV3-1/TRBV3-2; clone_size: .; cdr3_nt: TGTGCCAGCAGCCAAGGAGGGTTTAATGAAAAACTGTTTTTT; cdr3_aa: CASSQGGFNEKLFF
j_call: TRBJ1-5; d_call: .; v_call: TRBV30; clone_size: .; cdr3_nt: TGTGCCTGGAGTGTACGGGTAGAGGGCAATCAGCCCCAGCATTTT; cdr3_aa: CAWSVRVEGNQPQHF
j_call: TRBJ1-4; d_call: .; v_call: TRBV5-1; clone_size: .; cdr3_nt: TGCGCCAGCAGCATACAGGGATCTAATGAAAAACTGTTTTTT; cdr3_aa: CASSIQGSNEKLFF
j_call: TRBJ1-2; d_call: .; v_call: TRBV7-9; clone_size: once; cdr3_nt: TGTGCCAGCAGCTTTTCCGAGGGCTATGGCTACACCTTC; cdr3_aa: CASSFSEGYGYTF
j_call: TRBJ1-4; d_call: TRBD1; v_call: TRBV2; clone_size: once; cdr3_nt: TGTGCCAGCAGTGAGGCGACAGGGGGAGGGGAAAAACTGTTTTTT; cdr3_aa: CASSEATGGGEKLFF
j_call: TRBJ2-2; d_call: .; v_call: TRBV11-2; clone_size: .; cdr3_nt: TGTGCCAGCATCGGGGGAGATGGTACCGGGGAGCTGTTTTTT; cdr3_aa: CASIGGDGTGELFF
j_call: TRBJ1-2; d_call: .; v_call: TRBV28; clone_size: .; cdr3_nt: TGTGCCAGCAGTTTCCAGGGAGGGGAAAGAGGCTATGGCTACACCTTC; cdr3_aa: CASSFQGGERGYGYTF
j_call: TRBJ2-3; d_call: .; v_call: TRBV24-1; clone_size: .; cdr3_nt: TGTGCCACCAGCTATCTTACTGAGGGCACAGATACGCAGTATTTT; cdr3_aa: CATSYLTEGTDTQYF
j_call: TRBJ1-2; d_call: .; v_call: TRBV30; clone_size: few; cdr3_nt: TGTGCCTGGAGTACGGCAGGGCCTTATGGCTACACCTTC; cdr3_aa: CAWSTAGPYGYTF
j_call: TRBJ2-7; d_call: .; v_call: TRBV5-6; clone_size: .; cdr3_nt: TGTGCCAGCAGCTTGCCCACAGGACGTTCCTACGAGCAGTACTTC; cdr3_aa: CASSLPTGRSYEQYF
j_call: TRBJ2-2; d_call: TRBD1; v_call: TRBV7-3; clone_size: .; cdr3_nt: TGTGCCAGCAGCTCGGGACAGGGGAACGGGGAGCTGTTTTTT; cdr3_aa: CASSSGQGNGELFF
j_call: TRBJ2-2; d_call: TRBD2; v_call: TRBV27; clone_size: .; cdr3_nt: TGTGCCAGCAGTTTAAGGTCCCCCGGGGCTAGCGGGAAGCGGGGGGCCGGGGAGCTGTTTTTT; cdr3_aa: CASSLRSPGASGKRGAGELFF
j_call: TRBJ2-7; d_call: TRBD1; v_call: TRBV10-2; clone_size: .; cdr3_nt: TGCGCCAGCAGTGTTGGACAGGACTACGAGCAGTACTTC; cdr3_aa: CASSVGQDYEQYF
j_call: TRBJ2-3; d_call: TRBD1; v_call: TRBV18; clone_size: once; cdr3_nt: TGTGCCAGCTCGGTTGACAGGGGTGGCACAGATACGCAGTATTTT; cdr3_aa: CASSVDRGGTDTQYF
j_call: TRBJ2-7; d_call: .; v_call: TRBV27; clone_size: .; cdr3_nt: TGTGCCAGCGGACCTGCGAGGACAGCAAGAGACTTGGGGTGGGACGAGCAGTACTTC; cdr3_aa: CASGPARTARDLGWDEQYF
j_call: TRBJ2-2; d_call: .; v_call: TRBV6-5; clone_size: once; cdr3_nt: TGTGCCAGCAGATACATTTCGGGTACCGGGGAGCTGTTTTTT; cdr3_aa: CASRYISGTGELFF
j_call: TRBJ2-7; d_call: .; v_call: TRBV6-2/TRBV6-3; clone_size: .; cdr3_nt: TGTGCCAGCAGCCATACATTCTACGAGCAGTACTTC; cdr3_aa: CASSHTFYEQYF
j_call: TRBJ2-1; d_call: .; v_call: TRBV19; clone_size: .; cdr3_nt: TGTGCCAGTAGTATGGGGCCTAACTTCTACAATGAGCAGTTCTTC; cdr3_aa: CASSMGPNFYNEQFF
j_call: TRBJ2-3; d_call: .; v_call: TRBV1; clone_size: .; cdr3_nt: TGCACCAGCCAGAATTGGGAGGGGAGCACAGATACGCAGTATTTT; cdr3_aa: CTSQNWEGSTDTQYF
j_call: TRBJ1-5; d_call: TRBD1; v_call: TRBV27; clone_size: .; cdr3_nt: TGTGCCAGCTGGACAGGGGGCTATCAGCCCCAGCATTTT; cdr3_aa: CASWTGGYQPQHF
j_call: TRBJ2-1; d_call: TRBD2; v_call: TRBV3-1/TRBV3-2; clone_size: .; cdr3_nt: TGTGCCAGCAGCCAAGACTTCGGGAGGGCCTCCAATGAGCAGTTCTTC; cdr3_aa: CASSQDFGRASNEQFF
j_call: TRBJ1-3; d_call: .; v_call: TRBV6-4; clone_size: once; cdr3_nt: TGTGCCAGCAGTGCCCCCGAACAGTTCTCTGGAAACACCATATATTTT; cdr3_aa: CASSAPEQFSGNTIYF
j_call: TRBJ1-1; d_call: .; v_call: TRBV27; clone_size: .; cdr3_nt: TGTGCCAGCAGTTTAGGCCAGGGGAGAGACACTGAAGCTTTCTTT; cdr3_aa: CASSLGQGRDTEAFF
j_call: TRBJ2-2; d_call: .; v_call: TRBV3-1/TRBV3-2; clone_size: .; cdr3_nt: TGTGCCAGCCTCCAGGGAGGGGGGGGAAGGGAACTGTTTTTT; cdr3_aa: CASLQGGGGRELFF
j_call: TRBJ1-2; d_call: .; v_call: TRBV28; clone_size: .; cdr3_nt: TGTGCCAGCAGTATCCCAGGCCAACCTTATGGCTACACCTTC; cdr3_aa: CASSIPGQPYGYTF
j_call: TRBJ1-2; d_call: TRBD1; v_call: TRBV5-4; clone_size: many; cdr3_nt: TGTGCCAGCAGCTCGCTGGACAGGGGAGTAGGTGGCTACACCTTC; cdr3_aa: CASSSLDRGVGGYTF